The following is a T cell receptor (beta chain) sequence with its context. Its specificity is unknown. These data originate in a study of T cell responses to AZD1222 COVID-19 vaccine. Study-level points and caveats: There were mostly white British donors and more females than males, and clonal diversity was possibly underestimated. Spike regions recognized by vaccine-associated CD4 TCRs spanned the protein, led by 160-218 and 743-854. Of the AZD1222 recipients, only five to seven were seropositive at baseline.

Germline V CDR1 and CDR2: SGHNT, YENEEA. The CDR3 length is 15 residues. Germline trimming cut 5 bases from V and 7 bases from J; bases unmatched to any gene: 10. Only in-frame clones appear in the TCRdb table, and some are missing; sequencing was by immunoSEQ multiplex PCR. This table has about 77,000 clones, around 90% appearing once. The material was peripheral blood, obtained 28 days after the second AZD1222 dose. The sequence derives from an adult who received the AZD1222 COVID-19 vaccine. The rearrangement uses TRBV11-3 and TRBJ2-1; 8 bases match TRBD2. The CDR3 DNA is TGTGCCAGCAGCCTAAGCGGGAGTTCCGGGAATGAGCAGTTCTTC. Amino acids: CASSLSGSSGNEQFF.